These 15 T cell receptor beta chains came from one sample sequenced in a study of CD8 T cells in ankylosing spondylitis. One entry per CDR3 protein results from TCRdb running MiXCR on the 5' RACE reads. This table has approximately 17,000 distinct CDR3 sequences, 8% to 9% appearing once. Material: blood. These receptor sequences come from a male donor with ankylosing spondylitis or in good health (not recorded which).

This clonotype came up many times. The V gene is TRBV5-1, the J gene TRBJ2-2; D might be TRBD1 (6 bases). This CDR3 is 18 amino acids long. The V and J ends lost 4 bases and 0 bases respectively, with 19 bases between them. Germline CDR1 reads SGHRS; CDR2 reads YFSETQ. The CDR3, as DNA: TGCGCCAGCAGCCGCACTCAGGGGACACTATCGAACACCGGGGAGCTGTTTTTT. It codes for CASSRTQGTLSNTGELFF.

This clonotype was seen ten or more times. V and J are TRBV6-5 and TRBJ1-6; 9 nucleotides line up with TRBD1. Germline assignment: CDR1 MNHEY and CDR2 SVGAGI. With V trimmed by 4 bases and J by 6 bases, 1 base remained unmatched. This CDR3 has 14 residues. In DNA, the CDR3 is TGTGCCAGCAGTTGGACAGGGGTTAATTCACCCCTCCACTTT. Its translation is CASSWTGVNSPLHF.

This chain uses TRBV20-1 with TRBJ2-2; D is unresolved. Germline lookup yields CDR1 DFQATT and CDR2 SNEGSKA (reference sequence). V was trimmed by 1 base and J by 3 bases, leaving 9 bases between them. CDR3 length: 14 residues. The CDR3 spells CSARAPWDTGELFF. Here the CDR3 DNA reads TGCAGTGCTAGAGCCCCTTGGGACACCGGGGAGCTGTTTTTT.

This clonotype was picked up many times. The CDR3 region has the DNA TGTGCCAGCAGCCCCGGACTAGGTGGGGAGACCCAGTACTTC. This translates into CASSPGLGGETQYF. This sequence joins TRBV7-2 and TRBJ2-5, with 7 positions matching TRBD2. This CDR3 spans 14 amino acids. CDR1 SGHTA and CDR2 FQGNSA come from the germline V gene. After removal of 5 bases from V and 5 bases from J, the junction contained 8 bases not matched to a gene.

CDR3 nucleotides: TGCAGCGCTCCGGGGGGCACAGATACGCAGTATTTT. Translated: CSAPGGTDTQYF. The genes are TRBV29-1 and TRBJ2-3, with a tentative D call TRBD2 (6 bases). Trimming stripped 7 bases from V and 1 base from J, with 9 bases between. From germline, CDR1 is SQVTM and CDR2 ANQGSEA. CDR3 length: 12 residues.

This clonotype was seen repeatedly, ten times or more. This chain connects TRBV3-1 to TRBJ1-1; D remains unclear. The CDR3 has 13 amino acids. V was shortened by 0 bases and J by 6 bases, with 8 bases between the two germline ends. Per the germline V gene, CDR1 is LGHDT and CDR2 is YNNKEL (reference sequence). The CDR3 is CASSQDWFAEAFF. The CDR3 region has the DNA TGTGCCAGCAGCCAAGATTGGTTCGCTGAAGCTTTCTTT. Full variable domain (missing parts from reference TRBV3-1 and TRBJ1-1): DTAVSQTPKYLVTQMGNDKSIKCEQNLGHDTMYWYKQDSKKFLKIMFSYNNKELIINETVPNRFSPKSPDKAHLNLHINSLELGDSAVYFCASSQDWFAEAFFGQGTRLTVV.

This clonotype was observed many times. The chain joins TRBV4-3 to TRBJ2-1; either TRBD1 or TRBD2 may fit D (5 bases each). Trimming shortened V by 0 bases and J by 6 bases, and 15 bases separated the two germline ends. The length of the CDR3 is 16 residues. CDR1 and CDR2 from the germline V gene are LGHNA and YSLEER. Written as DNA, the CDR3 is TGCGCCAGCAGCCAAGATCAACATCGGGGCCCCAATGAGCAGTTCTTC. Its protein product is CASSQDQHRGPNEQFF.

This clonotype was seen a few times. The genes are TRBV20-1 and TRBJ2-2, with 8 nucleotides matching TRBD2. CDR3 size: 17 residues. V shed 6 bases and J 4 bases; nucleotides not matched to a gene: 16. Germline values: CDR1 DFQATT, CDR2 SNEGSKA (reference sequence). The CDR3 bases are TGCAGTGCCCCACGGACTAGCTCGGTGCGCGTCACCGGGGAGCTGTTTTTT. It translates to CSAPRTSSVRVTGELFF.

This clonotype appeared many times. This sequence joins TRBV20-1 and TRBJ2-1; the D call may be TRBD1 or TRBD2 (5 bases each). Trimming removed 7 bases from V and 2 bases from J, with 9 bases in between. CDR3 size: 12 residues. The germline V gene encodes CDR1 DFQATT and CDR2 SNEGSKA (reference sequence). CDR3 nucleotide sequence: TGCAGTGGCTTGGGGGCCTACAATGAGCAGTTCTTC. It translates to CSGLGAYNEQFF.

The CDR3 DNA reads TGCAGTGCTAGAGATGAGTTGGGACATGGGGTTTACGAGCAGTACTTC. Translation gives CSARDELGHGVYEQYF. The chain combines TRBV20-1 with TRBJ2-7, with a possible D match to TRBD1 (6 bases). Germline V gene data show CDR1 as DFQATT and CDR2 as SNEGSKA (reference sequence). Trimming removed 0 bases from V and 4 bases from J, with 19 bases in between. The CDR3 covers 16 residues.

This clonotype turned up a few times. The genes are TRBV10-3 and TRBJ2-3; D call uncertain. The V gene's germline CDR1 is ENHRY and CDR2 SYGVKD. The CDR3 contains 15 residues. V was cut by 7 bases and J by 1 base, with 15 bases left in between. In DNA, the CDR3 is TGTGCCATCATGGCGCAGGCCGATCGCACAGATACGCAGTATTTT. Translation gives CAIMAQADRTDTQYF.

The CDR3 region has the DNA TGTGCCATCAGTAGGGACAGGGCCTACGAGCAGTACGTC. Protein product: CAISRDRAYEQYV. This chain uses TRBV10-3 with TRBJ2-7; the match to TRBD1 covers 9 bases. The germline V gene has CDR1 ENHRY and CDR2 SYGVKD. V shed 5 bases and J 2 bases; nucleotides not matched to a gene: 1. The CDR3 is made up of 13 amino acids.

This clonotype has just a few counts. This chain joins TRBV28 and TRBJ2-7, with 12 bases matching TRBD2. The ends lost 9 bases at V and 4 bases at J; junction bases unmatched: 7. Germline CDR1 is MDHEN and CDR2 is SYDVKM. The CDR3 has 14 residues. CDR3 nucleotide sequence: TGTGCCAGTAACGGACTAGCGGGATTGTACGAGCAGTACTTC. Protein product: CASNGLAGLYEQYF.

This clonotype occurred many times. V and J are TRBV20-1 and TRBJ2-2, with D maybe TRBD2 (5 bases). Germline V lookup: CDR1 DFQATT, CDR2 SNEGSKA (reference sequence). Trimming pared 4 bases from V and 0 bases from J, leaving 9 bases between. This CDR3 spans 14 amino acids. The CDR3 DNA reads TGCAGTGCTACGGGGATGACGAACACCGGGGAGCTGTTTTTT. Its translation: CSATGMTNTGELFF.

The chain combines TRBV12-3 or TRBV12-4 with TRBJ2-3, with 11 bases fitting TRBD1. The CDR3 extends over 15 amino acids. Trimming cost V 2 bases and J 4 bases; bases outside gene matches: 2. The chain's CDR3 is CASSLPDRGPDTQYF. The CDR3 DNA follows: TGTGCCAGCAGTTTACCGGACAGGGGGCCAGATACGCAGTATTTT.